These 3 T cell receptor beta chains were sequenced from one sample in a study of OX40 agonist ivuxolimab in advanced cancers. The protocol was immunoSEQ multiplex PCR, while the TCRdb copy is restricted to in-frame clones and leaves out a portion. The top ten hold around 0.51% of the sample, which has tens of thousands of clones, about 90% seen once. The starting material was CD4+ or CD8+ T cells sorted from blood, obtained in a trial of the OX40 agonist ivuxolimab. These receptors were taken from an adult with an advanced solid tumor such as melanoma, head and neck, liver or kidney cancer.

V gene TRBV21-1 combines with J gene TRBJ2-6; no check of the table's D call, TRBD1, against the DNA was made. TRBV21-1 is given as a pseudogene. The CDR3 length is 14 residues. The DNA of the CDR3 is TGTGCCAGAATACAGGGTTCTGGGGCCAACGTCCTGACTTTC. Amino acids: CARIQGSGANVLTF.

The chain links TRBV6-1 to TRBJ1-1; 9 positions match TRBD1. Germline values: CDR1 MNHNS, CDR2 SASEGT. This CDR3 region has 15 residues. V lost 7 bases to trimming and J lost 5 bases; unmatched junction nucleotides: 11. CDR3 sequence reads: CASNTGGAVSTEAFF. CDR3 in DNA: TGTGCCAGCAATACAGGGGGCGCGGTGAGTACTGAAGCTTTCTTT.

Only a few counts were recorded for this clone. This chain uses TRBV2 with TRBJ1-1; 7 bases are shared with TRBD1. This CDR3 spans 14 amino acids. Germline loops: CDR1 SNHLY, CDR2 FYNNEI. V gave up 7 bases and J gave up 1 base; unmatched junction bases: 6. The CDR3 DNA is TGTGCCAGCACCGAACAGGGGACGAACACTGAAGCTTTCTTT. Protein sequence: CASTEQGTNTEAFF.